These T cell receptor beta chains were read from a single sample in a study of response to subunit inactivated influenza vaccine. MiXCR, run by TCRdb on the RT-PCR reads, gives a single entry per CDR3 protein. The sample comprises approximately 500,000 distinct CDR3 sequences, 11% to 15% of which are singletons, and roughly 10% rests with the top ten. Here the sequenced sample was PBMCs from blood, taken 12 days after vaccination. The source of these receptors is a man aged 50 to 59 who received an inactivated influenza vaccine. Both conserved end residues are part of each CDR3.

>TRBJ2-7|TRBV5-6
CASSLESGLAEQYF
>TRBJ2-3|TRBV25-1
CASSELRGTDTQYF
>TRBJ2-2|TRBV20-1
CSAVRGGNTGELFF
>TRBJ1-6|TRBV7-8
CASSFNNSPLHF
>TRBJ2-7|TRBV20-1
CSARASGLTYEQYF
>TRBJ2-1|TRBV5-4
CASSLGYFEGLAGGGTNNEQFF
>TRBJ1-1|TRBV6-2/TRBV6-3
CASSYLVASMNTEAFF
>TRBJ2-3|TRBV7-2
CASSVGTPRTDTQYF
>TRBJ1-1|TRBV7-2
CASSPGRGEGEAFF
>TRBJ2-2|TRBV5-1
CASSPISGTIFTGELFF
>TRBJ2-4|TRBV20-1
CSAGGTDRDGSKNIQYF
>TRBJ2-3|TRBV3-1
CASSQDGQNIDTQYF
>TRBJ2-3|TRBV6-2/TRBV6-3
CASSGLAGGTQYF
>TRBJ1-1|TRBV5-1
CASSLVGDSTEAFF
>TRBJ2-2|TRBV20-1
CSARDIQGAGELFF
>TRBJ2-1|TRBV7-9
CASSRGWGAGNEQFF
>TRBJ2-5|TRBV2
CASSQFGTGGQETQYF
>TRBJ2-7|TRBV5-1
CASSFFGGLEEQYF
>TRBJ2-3|TRBV7-2
CASSSGSFYTDTQYF
>TRBJ2-4|TRBV7-9
CASSLPQGQNIQYF
>TRBJ2-7|TRBV20-1
CSARRPGTYEQYF
>TRBJ2-7|TRBV10-3
CAILAVDEQYF
>TRBJ2-7|TRBV20-1
CSARGLLSYEQYF
>TRBJ2-7|TRBV9
CASSPHGDEQYF
>TRBJ2-1|TRBV12-3/TRBV12-4
CASSRGLHEQFF
>TRBJ2-5|TRBV5-1
CASSLGSRPPQETQYF
>TRBJ2-1|TRBV18
CASSLRTGGFSYNEQFF
>TRBJ1-1|TRBV4-1
CASSQADRLTEAFF
>TRBJ2-2|TRBV10-3
CATGGPNTGELFF
>TRBJ1-2|TRBV2
CASTLTGGFYGYTF
>TRBJ2-7|TRBV19
CASSQTSPYEQYF
>TRBJ2-7|TRBV9
CASSVELTSYEQYF
>TRBJ2-2|TRBV5-1
CASSLRAAVTGELFF
>TRBJ2-7|TRBV20-1
CSARDITLEQYF
>TRBJ2-5|TRBV11-1
CASSLSAGTETQYF
>TRBJ2-1|TRBV2
CASSALAGGHNEQFF
>TRBJ2-7|TRBV20-1
CSARDAYKSYEQYF
>TRBJ2-1|TRBV4-2
CASSPGDLTDNEQFF
>TRBJ2-1|TRBV9
CASSVGTGYNEQFF
>TRBJ1-2|TRBV6-1
CASRPLNSGTYGYTF
>TRBJ2-6|TRBV5-1
CASSLSMGRGGANVLTF
>TRBJ2-7|TRBV28
CASSGRGSYEQYF
>TRBJ1-2|TRBV7-8
CASSLQREVTYGYTF
>TRBJ1-6|TRBV5-6
CASSLGPGHKSPLHF
>TRBJ2-7|TRBV7-2
CASSQFQGTYEQYF
>TRBJ2-7|TRBV5-1
CASSLGLGRTYEQYF
>TRBJ1-1|TRBV7-9
CASSLTTGTGGAEAFF
>TRBJ2-1|TRBV4-2
CASSQEGPTGLNEQFF
>TRBJ2-7|TRBV3-1
CASSQGGTLYEQYF
>TRBJ2-1|TRBV20-1
CSARNLVAGPNEQFF
>TRBJ2-7|TRBV20-1
CSTSGPAYEQYF
>TRBJ2-7|TRBV10-3
CAISGSLAANSYEQYF